This T cell receptor beta chain was recovered during a study of cytotoxic CD8 clonotypes in ibrutinib-treated CLL. Method: immunoSEQ multiplex PCR; TCRdb's copy keeps in-frame clones and lacks some. The table lists tens of thousands of clones, around 68% of them singletons. The CDR3 runs to 14 residues. Trimming cost V 9 bases and J 1 base, with 15 bases left between them. The germline V gene encodes CDR1 MDHEN and CDR2 SYDVKM. The TCR comes from a human donor with chronic lymphocytic leukemia. The rearrangement uses TRBV28 and TRBJ1-2, with D perhaps TRBD1 (5 bases). The material sequenced was PBMCs, taken after 12 months of ibrutinib treatment. DNA of the CDR3: TGTGCCAGTCGGGGCAGGGCAATTAACTATGGCTACACCTTC. It codes for CASRGRAINYGYTF.